This is a list of T cell receptor beta chains from one sample in a study of shared clonotypes between healthy human individuals. The method was immunoSEQ multiplex PCR; TCRdb's version includes in-frame clones alone and lacks a portion of them. Of around 2,100,000 clones listed, approximately 94% are singletons. The sample comprised naive CD8+ T cells sorted from blood. All receptors derive from a man aged 18-30 years in good health. Both conserved end residues are part of each CDR3. The D gene is left open where the match is weak. Clone size appears in some rows only: once, few, many, or a class for an expanded clone.

abundance | j_gene | v_gene | d_gene | CDR3nt | CDR3aa
- | TRBJ1-1 | TRBV25-1 | - | TGTGCCAGCACTGGCAGGGGAGATACTGAAGCTTTCTTT | CASTGRGDTEAFF
- | TRBJ2-7 | TRBV28 | TRBD1 | TGTGCCAGCAGTCGGGACAGGGGTAGAGACCACGAGCAGTACTTC | CASSRDRGRDHEQYF
- | TRBJ2-5 | TRBV29-1 | TRBD2 | TGCAGCGTCGAAGGGCTAGCGGGGCCTGGCGCCCAGTACTTC | CSVEGLAGPGAQYF
- | TRBJ1-2 | TRBV2 | - | TGTGCCACCCTTGGCGGGGGGGTCTATGGCTACACCTTC | CATLGGGVYGYTF
- | TRBJ1-6 | TRBV19 | - | TGTGCCAGTAGTATGATGAGGACCAATTCACCCCTCCACTTT | CASSMMRTNSPLHF
- | TRBJ2-7 | TRBV13 | TRBD2 | TGTGCCAGCAGCTTAGGAGGACTAGCGGAGGTCTCCTACGAGCAGTACTTC | CASSLGGLAEVSYEQYF
- | TRBJ1-5 | TRBV27 | - | TGTGCCAGCAGTTGGAGGCCGGATAGCAATCAGCCCCAGCATTTT | CASSWRPDSNQPQHF
- | TRBJ2-7 | TRBV4-1 | - | TGCGCCAGCTCGGCCCAGAGCTCCTACGAGCAGTACTTC | CASSAQSSYEQYF
- | TRBJ2-1 | TRBV28 | TRBD1 | TGTGCCAGCAGCCAGGGGGTCGGGTACAATGAGCAGTTCTTC | CASSQGVGYNEQFF
once | TRBJ2-5 | TRBV7-9 | TRBD2 | TGTGCCAGCAGCTCCCTGACTAGCGCCCAAGAGACCCAGTACTTC | CASSSLTSAQETQYF
- | TRBJ2-2 | TRBV19 | TRBD1 | TGTGCCAGTAGTATAGGGACAGGGTGGGTGCCCGGGGAGCTGTTTTTT | CASSIGTGWVPGELFF
once | TRBJ2-3 | TRBV2 | TRBD1 | TGTGCCGGGCCAGGGGGACAGGGGGCTTCAGATACGCAGTATTTT | CAGPGGQGASDTQYF
- | TRBJ2-1 | TRBV6-5 | - | TGTGCCAGCACCCTACAATTACCGGGGTCCAATGAGCAGTTCTTC | CASTLQLPGSNEQFF
- | TRBJ2-7 | TRBV10-3 | - | TGTGCCATCAGTGGAGGGTTCGAGTACGAGCAGTACTTC | CAISGGFEYEQYF
- | TRBJ1-4 | TRBV27 | - | TGTGCCAGCAACACTTACCCCACGGACCCAATGAAAGAACTGTTTTTT | CASNTYPTDPMKELFF
- | TRBJ2-7 | TRBV9 | TRBD2 | TGTGCCAGCAGCCCCGGCACGGAACTAGCGGGAGTCGAGCAGTACTTC | CASSPGTELAGVEQYF
- | TRBJ2-7 | TRBV5-1 | TRBD1 | TGCGCCAGCAGCTCTACAGGGGTGCCCGAGCAGTACTTC | CASSSTGVPEQYF
- | TRBJ2-5 | TRBV14 | TRBD2 | TGTGCCAGCAGCCCAACTAGCGGGGAAGAGACCCAGTACTTC | CASSPTSGEETQYF
- | TRBJ1-1 | TRBV6-6 | - | TGTGCCAGCCAAGGGACCGCAGGAATACACACTGAAGCTTTCTTT | CASQGTAGIHTEAFF
- | TRBJ2-2 | TRBV6-5 | - | TGTGCCAGCAGTTATTCTGGACCATACACCGGGGAGCTGTTTTTT | CASSYSGPYTGELFF
- | TRBJ2-2 | TRBV7-9 | - | TGTGCCAGCAGCCGACTAGATGCCCCTATAACCACCGGGGAGCTGTTTTTT | CASSRLDAPITTGELFF
- | TRBJ1-1 | TRBV9 | - | TGTGCCAGCAGCGTTGGGGGCAGGACTGAAGCTTTCTTT | CASSVGGRTEAFF
- | TRBJ2-7 | TRBV11-2 | - | TGTGCCAGCAGACTAGGGGGGGGAACAGGGAGAGACGAGCAGTACTTC | CASRLGGGTGRDEQYF
- | TRBJ2-7 | TRBV2 | - | TGTGCCAGCATCCTTTGGTCTGCGGGAGAGCAGTACTTC | CASILWSAGEQYF
- | TRBJ1-3 | TRBV5-6 | - | TGTGCCAGCAGCATCGGCCGTTGGTGGTCCCAGGTCGGAAACACCATATATTTT | CASSIGRWWSQVGNTIYF
- | TRBJ1-1 | TRBV29-1 | TRBD1 | TGCAGCGTTGAAGATCAACAGGGGTTCGGCACTGAAGCTTTCTTT | CSVEDQQGFGTEAFF
- | TRBJ2-3 | TRBV9 | TRBD1 | TGTGCCAGCAGCTCAGAGGACAGGGTGACAGATACGCAGTATTTT | CASSSEDRVTDTQYF
- | TRBJ2-7 | TRBV5-4 | - | TGTGCCAGCAGCTTGGCCCAGACCTACGAGCAGTACTTC | CASSLAQTYEQYF
- | TRBJ2-7 | TRBV5-6 | - | TGTGCCAGCAGCCTAACCGGTGGCAGCGTTACCTACGAGCAGTACTTC | CASSLTGGSVTYEQYF
- | TRBJ2-2 | TRBV5-1 | - | TGCGCCAGCAGCTCCTCCGATAACACCGGGGAGCTGTTTTTT | CASSSSDNTGELFF
- | TRBJ1-2 | TRBV4-3 | - | TGCGCCAGCAGCCAAGCGTCTTGGGGCGCGAGTGGCTACACCTTC | CASSQASWGASGYTF
once | TRBJ1-2 | TRBV6-5 | - | TGTGCCAGCAGTTACTCGATCCAGGGAAACTATGGCTACACCTTC | CASSYSIQGNYGYTF
few | TRBJ2-7 | TRBV15 | - | TGTGCCACCAGCAGTAAAGGATTGGTCTACGAGCAGTACTTC | CATSSKGLVYEQYF
- | TRBJ2-7 | TRBV9 | - | TGTGCCAGCAGCCTAGGGGTGGGAGCCTACGAGCAGTACTTC | CASSLGVGAYEQYF
few | TRBJ2-7 | TRBV19 | - | TGTGCCAGTAGCCCCTCAGGGGCGCGTGAGCAGTACTTC | CASSPSGAREQYF
- | TRBJ1-4 | TRBV30 | TRBD1 | TGTGCCTGGAGTGGCCTTTTGGACAGGGATAATGAAAAACTGTTTTTT | CAWSGLLDRDNEKLFF
- | TRBJ1-4 | TRBV7-9 | - | TGTGCCAGCAGCCCTCCGGCCGGAGCTAATGAAAAACTGTTTTTT | CASSPPAGANEKLFF